This T cell receptor beta chain stems from a study of tissue T cells after allogeneic stem cell transplantation. Clones were sequenced by immunoSEQ multiplex PCR, and TCRdb holds only the in-frame ones, with some missing. Altogether about 6,300 clones are present, 60% to 80% being singletons, with the ten largest covering over 5.5%. The CDR3 runs 14 residues. V dropped 4 bases and J dropped 2 bases, with 12 bases sitting between them. Germline V gene sequence: CDR1 SGHAT, CDR2 FQNNGV. The starting material was tissue from the rectum, obtained at autopsy. This clonotype was sampled from a woman aged 18-55 years with breast cancer. This chain uses TRBV11-2 with TRBJ2-7; D gene unclear. CDR3 in DNA: TGTGCCAGCAGCTCCAGACTGGATGCCTACGAGCAGTACTTC. It yields the protein CASSSRLDAYEQYF.